This T cell receptor beta chain was sequenced for a study of shared clonotypes between healthy human individuals. Background on the study: A donor's plate count was three for CD4 naive and three for CD4 memory; CD8 naive had two and CD8 memory one.

Per the original methods: ImmunoSEQ yielded junction-only sequences lacking quality scores, so filtering differed. Repertoires were generated with immunoSEQ multiplex PCR, while TCRdb's copy carries only in-frame clones and drops some. The V and J calls and clone size come from that table; D and trimming were worked out from the DNA. The data hold 1 million to 1.2 million clones, with approximately 80% observed a single time. CD4+ cells yielded CD45RA+ naive and CD45RA-negative memory subsets. The sequencing input was memory CD4+ T cells from PBMCs. Described subset: CD45RA-negative fraction. The sequence was collected from a man between 18 and 29 years old in good health. Some clones in this sample may be carry-over from other donors' samples.

The CDR3 region is CASSLMGAGGENIQYF. CDR3 nucleotides: TGTGCCAGCAGTTTAATGGGAGCGGGAGGGGAAAACATTCAGTACTTC. The chain carries TRBV28 and TRBJ2-4, with 10 bases identical to TRBD2. Germline CDR1 and CDR2: MDHEN and SYDVKM. The CDR3 extends over 16 amino acids. Unmatched junction bases numbered 6, after V lost 2 bases and J lost 5 bases.